This TCR beta chain comes out of a study of Ad26.COV2.S vaccination and SARS-CoV-2 variants. The ends were cut back, 0 bases at V and 7 bases at J, with 14 bases in the middle. The germline V gene encodes CDR1 SGHRS and CDR2 YFSETQ. The CDR3 totals 16 residues. Using immunoSEQ multiplex PCR, the repertoire was profiled, and TCRdb retains in-frame clones only, with some absent. This repertoire shows more than 300,000 clones, about 88% found once; its top ten account for around 6.6%. The treatment was: roughly 19 received Ad26.COV2.S at low or high dose, single or two shots; 5 received placebo; per-sample allocation not given. Samples came from day 63 after the first vaccine or placebo injection.

This receptor was obtained from a person aged 18-65 years who received the Ad26.COV2.S COVID-19 vaccine or a placebo. The rearrangement joins TRBV5-1 to TRBJ1-6; D is possibly TRBD1 (5 bases). The source was peripheral blood, collected in a trial of Ad26.COV2.S vaccine versus placebo. The DNA of the CDR3 is TGCGCCAGCAGCTTGGAGGGTGGCAGGGCGAATTCACCCCTCCACTTT. This codes for CASSLEGGRANSPLHF.